This T cell receptor (beta chain) was sequenced in a study of T cells in Graves' hyperthyroidism and ophthalmopathy (dated by TCRdb to the late 2010s). As for the study more broadly: Peripheral blood was sampled at the time of initial diagnosis, prior to any treatment. A discovery cohort of fewer than 110 patients, roughly 45 with Graves' ophthalmopathy and over 55 with stable Graves' hyperthyroidism, was used to find distinguishing TCR V-J signatures. An independent validation cohort of about 20 hyperthyroidism patients and 17 patients who later progressed to ophthalmopathy tested prospective prediction of ophthalmopathy. For training and testing, the roughly 93 patients in the discovery cohort were randomly divided in a 7:3 ratio. The study also compared thyroid tissue and blood T-cell repertoires from five or six Graves' hyperthyroidism patients. After sampling, hyperthyroidism patients received methimazole starting at 30 mg daily, and ophthalmopathy patients received high-dose intravenous methylprednisolone. The paper reports TCR Vbeta CDR3 sequencing of some 140 peripheral blood samples: around 45 ophthalmopathy, roughly 74 hyperthyroidism and approximately 17 progressor patients. The investigation overall reported the following: In cross-validation, a model built on a 13 V-J signature told ophthalmopathy apart from stable hyperthyroidism with approximately 90% sensitivity and around 81% specificity, and in testing the same model reached 80%/75%. Most expanded thyroid clonotypes (frequency above 0.001) were also found in blood, which suggests that blood repertoires may mirror thyroid immune responses. In validation, the model predicted progression to ophthalmopathy a median of 6.5 months before onset, with 65% to 71% sensitivity and roughly 77% specificity. Sample size was not statistically predetermined, and investigators were not blinded to group allocation.

The TCR beta CDR3 regions were amplified from the RNA transcripts. For the first round of RT-PCR on the TCR CDR3, the HTBI primer set was used together with the Qiagen OneStep RT-PCR kit. The libraries were constructed in a second round of multiplex PCR and then size-selected and purified. The libraries were sequenced on an Illumina HiSeq2000 using paired-end 100 bp reads. The study's own analysis went as follows. Raw data were processed with SOAPnuke, discarding reads with adapters, uncalled bases, mean Phred below 15, or no exact constant-primer or identifier match. High-quality paired reads were merged using COPE v1.2.5, and each unique nucleotide sequence was defined as a clonotype. Clonotypes were aligned to IMGT TRBV, TRBD and TRBJ reference segments using MiTCR v1.1. The analysis was restricted to V-J combinations with a frequency above 0.0001, which together covered roughly 99% of the repertoires. The TCS score was defined as the ratio of F50 (clonal expansion) to E x V (chaos), calculated using BLOSUM62-based TCRdist between CDR3 peptides within each V-J. Welch's t-statistics and random forest reduced 450 to 600 V-J features to 13, which were used in a naive Bayes classifier (R e1071). The raw public data were reprocessed by TCRdb itself: fastp quality trimming at Q25, MiXCR clonotype calling, in-frame beta chains only. Entries that share a CDR3 protein sequence are merged under the most common genes and DNA. TCRdb, rather than the study authors, made the V and J calls. For this sample there are some 600,000 distinct CDR3 sequences; more than 11% appear just once. The leading ten clones occupy roughly 5.5% of the sample.

This clonotype has a handful of counts. Its antigen is still unknown. No base quality information exists; no much larger clone differs at one position. Hyperthyroidism patients were newly diagnosed, with disease duration under 2 months, and aged 18 to 65 years. The study excluded patients with uncontrolled infections, other autoimmune diseases, pregnancy or lactation. Clinical symptoms, serum thyroxine and TRAb, thyroid ultrasound, and orbital computed tomography formed the basis for the diagnoses. For progressor patients, blood was drawn at the first diagnosis of hyperthyroidism, before any ophthalmopathy symptoms had appeared. PBMCs were isolated from approximately 10 ml of fresh peripheral blood by Ficoll-Paque density gradient centrifugation. Patients classed as progressors first received a Graves' hyperthyroidism diagnosis and then went on to develop ophthalmopathy during follow-up. Total RNA was extracted with Trizol reagent, and quality was checked on an Agilent 2100 Bioanalyzer.

V is reduced by 10 bases and J by 0 bases, leaving a spacing of 28 bases between them. Per the germline V gene, ENHRY is the CDR1 and SYGVKD is the CDR2. Counted from cysteine to phenylalanine, this CDR3 has 19 amino acids. Kept here is only the CDR3 DNA, which spans 57 bases and is read in frame from base 1. This TCR was sampled from a woman aged 30 to 39 with Graves' hyperthyroidism that later progressed to Graves' ophthalmopathy. Material for sequencing was blood. The chain uses TRBV10-3 and TRBJ2-1; the D segment cannot be called with confidence. The CDR3 here reads CATRPQDGRISDSYNEQFF. Here is the DNA: TGTGCCACCAGACCCCAGGACGGCAGAATATCCGACTCCTACAATGAGCAGTTCTTC.